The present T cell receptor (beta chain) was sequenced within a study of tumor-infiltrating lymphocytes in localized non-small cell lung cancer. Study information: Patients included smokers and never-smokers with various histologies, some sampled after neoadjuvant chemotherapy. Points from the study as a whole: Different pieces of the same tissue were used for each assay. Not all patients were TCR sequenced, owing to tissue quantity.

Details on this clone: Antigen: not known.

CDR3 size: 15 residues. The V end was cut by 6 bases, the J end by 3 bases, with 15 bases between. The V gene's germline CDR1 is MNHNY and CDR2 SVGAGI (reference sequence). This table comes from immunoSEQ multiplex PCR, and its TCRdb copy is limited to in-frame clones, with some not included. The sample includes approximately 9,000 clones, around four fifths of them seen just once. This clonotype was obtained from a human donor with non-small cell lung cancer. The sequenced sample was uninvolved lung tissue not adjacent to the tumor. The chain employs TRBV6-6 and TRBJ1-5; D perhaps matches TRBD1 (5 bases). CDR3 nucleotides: TGTGCCAGCAGGAAGGGACCGGGGGACAATCAGCCCCAGCATTTT. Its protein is CASRKGPGDNQPQHF.